This T cell receptor (beta chain) stems from a study of blood T cell repertoires in COVID-19. On the study more broadly: The samples span acute and convalescent COVID-19 from the United States, Italy and Spain. PBMCs, B-cell-depleted T cells, or T cells were the source of the cDNA or gDNA that made up the material.

Germline V gene lookup returns CDR1 LGHNA and CDR2 YSLEER. The CDR3 loop spans 14 amino acids. V shed 0 bases, J shed 8 bases, and the junction held 5 bases outside the gene matches. The protocol was immunoSEQ multiplex PCR, while the TCRdb copy is restricted to in-frame clones and leaves out a portion. The sample carries some 220,000 clones, 65% to 85% recorded once. V gene TRBV4-3 combines with J gene TRBJ1-2, with 8 bases lining up with TRBD1. The source is a woman aged 60-75 years with acute or convalescent COVID-19. Specimen: peripheral blood. In DNA, the CDR3 is TGCGCCAGCAGCCAAGACAGGGGGCTGAGAGGCTACACCTTC. Protein: CASSQDRGLRGYTF.